Described below is a single T cell receptor (beta chain) sequence and its context. Its antigen is not identified. The CDR3 is 13 residues long. With a J-beta primer mix and a sample-barcoded 5' primer, a second PCR ran about 7 to 11 cycles. TCRdb re-called the 5' RACE reads through MiXCR, storing one row per CDR3 protein. The sample shows about 800,000 distinct CDR3 sequences, roughly 64% of them seen only once. The entry originates in a study of blood T cells in healthy people across ages. Study conclusions and caveats: Long-lived donors had more naive CD4+ cells and higher diversity than aged donors.

Sequences were obtained from blood. The J gene is TRBJ2-7, the V gene TRBV21-1; TRBD2, the D gene given by the table, was not confirmed from the DNA. TRBV21-1 is a pseudogene segment. The TCR originated in a man aged 25 to 40 in good health. The CDR3 region is CASLSGVGYEQYF. The CDR3 DNA reads as TGTGCCAGCCTGAGCGGGGTCGGGTACGAGCAGTACTTC.